This T cell receptor beta chain was sequenced during a study of long-term antiretroviral therapy in people with HIV. immunoSEQ v3.0 was run at survey level. TCRdb's copy holds only in-frame clones and misses some; the assay was immunoSEQ multiplex PCR. Among about 24,000 clones listed, over 85% were seen once. This CDR3 has 15 residues. Germline V lookup: CDR1 SGDLS, CDR2 YYNGEE. V was clipped by 0 bases and J by 5 bases; unmatched bases: 5. The starting material was unsorted PBMCs, obtained 4.9 years after starting antiretroviral therapy. The sequence was collected from a woman between 50 and 59 years old with HIV. The chain couples TRBV9 to TRBJ2-5; 9 bases match TRBD2. The CDR3 sequence is CASSVVAGVGETQYF. Written as DNA, the CDR3 is TGTGCCAGCAGCGTAGTAGCGGGAGTAGGGGAGACCCAGTACTTC.